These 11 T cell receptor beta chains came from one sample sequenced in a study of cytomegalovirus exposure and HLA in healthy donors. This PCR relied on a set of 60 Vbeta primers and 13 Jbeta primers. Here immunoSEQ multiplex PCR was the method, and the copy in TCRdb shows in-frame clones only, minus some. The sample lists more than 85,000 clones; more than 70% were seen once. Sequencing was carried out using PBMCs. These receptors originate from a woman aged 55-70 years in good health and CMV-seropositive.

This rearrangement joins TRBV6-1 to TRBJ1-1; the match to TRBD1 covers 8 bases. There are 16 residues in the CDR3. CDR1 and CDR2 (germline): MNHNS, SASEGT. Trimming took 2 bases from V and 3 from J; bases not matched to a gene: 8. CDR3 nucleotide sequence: TGTGCCAGCAGTGAATTTCTGACAGGGGCCTACACTGAAGCTTTCTTT. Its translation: CASSEFLTGAYTEAFF.

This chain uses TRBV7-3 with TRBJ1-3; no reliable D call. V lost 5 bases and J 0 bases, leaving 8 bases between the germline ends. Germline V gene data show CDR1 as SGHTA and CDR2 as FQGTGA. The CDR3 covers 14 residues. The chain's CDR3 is CASSPGYSGNTIYF. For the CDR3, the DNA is TGTGCCAGCAGCCCCGGGTACTCTGGAAACACCATATATTTT.

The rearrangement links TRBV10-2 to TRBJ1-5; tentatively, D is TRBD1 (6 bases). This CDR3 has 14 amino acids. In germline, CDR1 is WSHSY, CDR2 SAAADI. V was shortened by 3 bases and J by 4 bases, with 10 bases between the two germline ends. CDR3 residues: CASSDWTVNQPQHF. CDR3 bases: TGCGCCAGCAGTGACTGGACAGTAAATCAGCCCCAGCATTTT.

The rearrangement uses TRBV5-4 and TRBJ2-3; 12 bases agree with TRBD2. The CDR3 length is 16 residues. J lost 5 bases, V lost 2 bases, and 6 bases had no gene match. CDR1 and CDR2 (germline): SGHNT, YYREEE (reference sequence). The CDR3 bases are TGTGCCAGCAGCTTACGGACTAGCGGGAATTTAGATACGCAGTATTTT. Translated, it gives CASSLRTSGNLDTQYF.

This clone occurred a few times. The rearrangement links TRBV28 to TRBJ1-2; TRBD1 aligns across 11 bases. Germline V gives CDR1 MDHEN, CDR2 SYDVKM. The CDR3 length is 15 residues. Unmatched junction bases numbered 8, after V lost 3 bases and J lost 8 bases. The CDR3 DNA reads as TGTGCCAGCAGTTTCTTCCCCGGGACAGGGGGAGGCTACACCTTC. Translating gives CASSFFPGTGGGYTF.

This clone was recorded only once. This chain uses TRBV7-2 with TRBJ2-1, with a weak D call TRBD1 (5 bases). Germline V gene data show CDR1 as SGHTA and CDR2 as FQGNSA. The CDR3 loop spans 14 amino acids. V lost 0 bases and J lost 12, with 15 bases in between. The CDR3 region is CASSLARSGTGQFF. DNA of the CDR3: TGTGCCAGCAGCTTAGCCAGGAGTGGAACAGGGCAGTTCTTC.

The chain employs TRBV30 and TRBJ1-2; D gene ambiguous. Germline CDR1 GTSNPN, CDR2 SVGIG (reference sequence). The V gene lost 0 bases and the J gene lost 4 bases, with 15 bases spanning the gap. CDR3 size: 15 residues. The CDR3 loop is CAWSVSHLARYGYTF. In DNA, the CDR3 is TGTGCCTGGAGTGTATCGCACCTGGCTCGCTATGGCTACACCTTC.

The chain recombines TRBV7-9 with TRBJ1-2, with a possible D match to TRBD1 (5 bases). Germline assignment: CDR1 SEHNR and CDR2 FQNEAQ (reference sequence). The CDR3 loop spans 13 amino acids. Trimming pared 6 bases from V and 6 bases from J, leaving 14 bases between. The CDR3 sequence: CASRPLGGDGYTF. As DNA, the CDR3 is TGTGCCAGCAGACCCCTCGGGGGTGATGGCTACACCTTC.

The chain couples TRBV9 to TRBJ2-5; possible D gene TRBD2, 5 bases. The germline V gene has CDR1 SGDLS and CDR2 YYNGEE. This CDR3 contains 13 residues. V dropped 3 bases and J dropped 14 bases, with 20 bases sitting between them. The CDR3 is CASSDTSGALPYF. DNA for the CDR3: TGTGCCAGCAGCGATACCAGCGGCGCCCTCCCATACTTC.

In nucleotides, the CDR3 is TGTGCCAGCAGCTTAGAGTCCGCGAACAATGAGCAGTTCTTC. Encoded protein: CASSLESANNEQFF. The V call is TRBV11-3, the J call TRBJ2-1, with no clear D. V was trimmed by 0 bases and J by 5 bases, leaving 8 bases between them. The length of the CDR3 is 14 residues. CDR1 is SGHNT and CDR2 is YENEEA in the germline V gene.

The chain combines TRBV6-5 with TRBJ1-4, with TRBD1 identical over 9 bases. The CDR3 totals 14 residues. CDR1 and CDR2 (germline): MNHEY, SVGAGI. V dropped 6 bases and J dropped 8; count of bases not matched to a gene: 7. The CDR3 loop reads CASRTGGGVEKLFF. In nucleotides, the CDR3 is TGTGCCAGCAGAACAGGGGGCGGTGTAGAAAAACTGTTTTTT.